The 18 T cell receptor beta chains reported below all come from one sample, sequenced in a study of early T cells in non-severe SARS-CoV-2 infection. TCRdb redid the calling of the 5' RACE reads with MiXCR, one entry per CDR3 protein. Of 70,000 to 90,000 distinct CDR3 sequences in the sample, approximately 11% are singletons; the top ten hold about 4.8%. The sequenced sample was whole blood. These receptors all stem from an adult who was a healthcare worker with PCR-confirmed SARS-CoV-2 infection or an uninfected control (not recorded which).

In its sample, this clonotype was seen a few times. The rearrangement links TRBV6-6 to TRBJ1-2; the match to TRBD1 covers 10 bases. CDR3 length equals 12 residues. Germline CDR1 is MNHNY and CDR2 is SVGAGI (reference sequence). V dropped 11 bases and J dropped 9; count of bases not matched to a gene: 9. CDR3 protein: CAAIRDRGSYTF. The CDR3 nucleotides are TGTGCCGCCATAAGGGACAGGGGTAGCTACACCTTC.

This clonotype was seen ten or more times. This rearrangement joins TRBV11-2 to TRBJ1-1, with D unresolved. V was cut by 1 base and J by 0 bases, with 6 bases left in between. Germline CDR1 reads SGHAT; CDR2 reads FQNNGV. This CDR3 comprises 14 residues. The CDR3 loop reads CASSLAQMNTEAFF. CDR3 DNA: TGTGCCAGCAGCTTAGCCCAGATGAACACTGAAGCTTTCTTT.

The rearrangement links TRBV6-6 to TRBJ1-3; 8 positions agree with TRBD1. The CDR3 extends over 17 amino acids. The germline V gene encodes CDR1 MNHNY and CDR2 SVGAGI (reference sequence). Unmatched junction bases numbered 6, after V lost 2 bases and J lost 0 bases. The CDR3 region has the DNA TGTGCCAGCAGTTACCCCCGACAGGGGCCCTCTGGAAACACCATATATTTT. Translation gives CASSYPRQGPSGNTIYF.

The chain employs TRBV5-4 and TRBJ1-3; 7 nucleotides align to TRBD1. The CDR3 runs 15 residues. The junction had 7 bases not matched to a gene; V was cut back by 5 bases and J by 2 bases. Germline values: CDR1 SGHNT, CDR2 YYREEE (reference sequence). The CDR3 loop reads CASRAGTAPGNTIYF. DNA of the CDR3: TGTGCCAGCAGGGCAGGGACAGCCCCTGGAAACACCATATATTTT.

This clonotype occurred a few times. The chain combines TRBV30 with TRBJ1-1; 8 bases line up with TRBD1. With V trimmed by 7 bases and J by 4 bases, 8 bases remained unmatched. The CDR3 is 13 amino acids. Germline CDR1 and CDR2: GTSNPN and SVGIG (reference sequence). CDR3 sequence: CASDRGLSTEAFF. In DNA form, the CDR3 reads TGTGCCTCAGACAGGGGACTGAGCACTGAAGCTTTCTTT.

This clonotype showed up just a few times. The chain combines TRBV7-9 with TRBJ2-7; D remains ambiguous. CDR1 and CDR2 (germline): SEHNR, FQNEAQ (reference sequence). This CDR3 contains 15 residues. Between the trimmed V and J ends, which lost 1 base and 0 bases, there was a span of 10 bases. CDR3 region: CASSLGPTASYEQYF. CDR3 DNA sequence: TGTGCCAGCAGCTTAGGCCCTACAGCCTCCTACGAGCAGTACTTC.

This clonotype has only a few counts. This chain links TRBV29-1 with TRBJ2-3; maybe TRBD2 (5 bases). Germline CDR1 SQVTM, CDR2 ANQGSEA. The V end lost 6 bases, the J end lost 4 bases, and 14 bases lay between the germline ends. The CDR3 has 13 residues. DNA of the CDR3: TGCAGCGTCCGTACGGGGAGAGCAGATACGCAGTATTTT. Its translation: CSVRTGRADTQYF.

The J gene is TRBJ2-7, the V gene TRBV7-2; 7 nucleotides align to TRBD1. The CDR3 spans 14 residues. Per germline, CDR1 SGHTA and CDR2 FQGNSA. The trim removed 5 bases at V and 2 bases at J, leaving 6 bases unmatched. The DNA of the CDR3 is TGTGCCAGCAGCGTCCGACAGGGCCCCTACGAGCAGTACTTC. Its protein product is CASSVRQGPYEQYF.

This clonotype was detected a few times. The chain is built from TRBV5-5 and TRBJ2-4; D is unresolved. Trimming shortened V by 0 bases and J by 7 bases, and 11 bases separated the two germline ends. The V gene's germline CDR1 is SGHKS and CDR2 YYEKEE (reference sequence). This CDR3 spans 14 amino acids. The CDR3, as DNA: TGTGCCAGCAGCTTGGTCTCGGGTTTGAACATTCAGTACTTC. Translation: CASSLVSGLNIQYF.

This chain links TRBV27 with TRBJ1-1; D uncertain. The V end was cut by 5 bases, the J end by 1 base, with 11 bases between. The CDR3 is 14 amino acids. Germline-derived CDR1 and CDR2 are MNHEY and SMNVEV (reference sequence). The CDR3 here is CASSPPRRNTEAFF. As DNA, the CDR3 is TGTGCCAGCAGTCCCCCGAGGAGGAACACTGAAGCTTTCTTT.

This clonotype was counted only a few times. This chain uses TRBV5-6 with TRBJ1-1; no clear D. The CDR3 spans 15 residues. Trimming cost V 1 base and J 1 base, with 11 bases left between them. Germline values: CDR1 SGHDT, CDR2 YYEEEE. The DNA of the CDR3 is TGTGCCAGCAGCTTGCGAGATGGGAGGAACACTGAAGCTTTCTTT. Its protein is CASSLRDGRNTEAFF.

This clonotype was observed a handful of times. Given a much more abundant clone one base away, this may be a read error. J is TRBJ2-7 and V is TRBV3-1; no firm D call. With 1 base removed from V and 6 bases from J, the gap between germline ends came to 10 bases. The CDR3 consists of 13 residues. Germline loops: CDR1 LGHDT, CDR2 YNNKEL (reference sequence). DNA of the CDR3: TGTGCCAGCAGCCAAGGCGGCGCCGGCGAGCAGTACTTC. Protein sequence: CASSQGGAGEQYF.

This clonotype was seen many times. The chain joins TRBV7-9 to TRBJ1-2; D unresolved. There are 12 residues in the CDR3. CDR1 and CDR2 (germline): SEHNR, FQNEAQ (reference sequence). Trimming shortened V by 10 bases and J by 2 bases, and 11 bases separated the two germline ends. CDR3: CATGIGNYGYTF. The CDR3 coding sequence is TGTGCCACCGGCATCGGCAACTATGGCTACACCTTC. Drawing the rest from reference TRBV7-9 and TRBJ1-2, the complete variable domain is DTGVSQNPRHKITKRGQNVTFRCDPISEHNRLYWYRQTLGQGPEFLTYFQNEAQLEKSRLLSDRFSAERPKGSFSTLEIQRTEQGDSAMYLCATGIGNYGYTFGSGTRLTVV.

V gene TRBV6-5 combines with J gene TRBJ2-3; unclear D gene. This CDR3 spans 13 amino acids. CDR1 MNHEY and CDR2 SVGAGI come from the germline V gene. V shed 2 bases and J shed 8 bases, with 11 bases lying between them. Here the CDR3 reads CASSYQRVSTQYF. The CDR3 nucleotides read TGTGCCAGCAGTTACCAACGAGTCAGTACGCAGTATTTT.

This clonotype was picked up a small number of times. V and J are TRBV6-4 and TRBJ2-3; 10 bases map to TRBD2. CDR1 is MRHNA and CDR2 is SNTAGT in the germline V gene. The junction had 5 bases not matched to a gene; V was cut back by 0 bases and J by 2 bases. The CDR3 length is 17 residues. The CDR3 loop is CASSDSASGGHTDTQYF. In DNA, the CDR3 is TGTGCCAGCAGTGACTCGGCTAGCGGGGGCCACACAGATACGCAGTATTTT.

This clonotype was detected many times. V usage is TRBV5-4 and J usage is TRBJ1-2; weak D call: TRBD1 (6 bases). Germline V gene lookup returns CDR1 SGHNT and CDR2 YYREEE (reference sequence). The CDR3 runs 13 residues. The ends were cut back, 2 bases at V and 4 bases at J, with 9 bases in the middle. CDR3 in amino acids: CASSLQGSYGYTF. In nucleotides, the CDR3 is TGTGCCAGCAGCTTACAGGGTAGCTATGGCTACACCTTC. Variable domain in full (rest from reference TRBV5-4 and TRBJ1-2): ETGVTQSPTHLIKTRGQQVTLRCSSQSGHNTVSWYQQALGQGPQFIFQYYREEENGRGNFPPRFSGLQFPNYSSELNVNALELDDSALYLCASSLQGSYGYTFGSGTRLTVV.

The chain employs TRBV13 and TRBJ1-4; D possibly corresponds to TRBD1 (5 bases). Germline CDR1 reads PRHDT; CDR2 reads FYEKMQ (reference sequence). The CDR3 length is 17 residues. With 5 bases removed from V and 0 bases from J, the gap between germline ends came to 16 bases. CDR3 bases: TGTGCCAGCAGCCCCACTGGGGACTATGCAACTAATGAAAAACTGTTTTTT. Translation: CASSPTGDYATNEKLFF. The complete variable domain, with remaining parts taken from reference TRBV13 and TRBJ1-4, reads AAGVIQSPRHLIKEKRETATLKCYPIPRHDTVYWYQQGPGQDPQFLISFYEKMQSDKGSIPDRFSAQQFSDYHSELNMSSLELGDSALYFCASSPTGDYATNEKLFFGSGTQLSVL.

This rearrangement joins TRBV7-6 to TRBJ1-2, with 9 positions matching TRBD1. Germline V CDR1 and CDR2: SGHVS, FNYEAQ. The CDR3 spans 14 residues. V shed 5 bases and J 7 bases; nucleotides not matched to a gene: 8. The CDR3 protein is CASSPGQGGIGYTF. The DNA for the CDR3 is TGTGCCAGCAGCCCGGGACAGGGCGGGATTGGCTACACCTTC.